A few counts support the clone carrying this T cell receptor beta chain. Its matching antigen is unknown. This entry is derived from a study of cytomegalovirus exposure and HLA in healthy donors. Whole-study context: When roughly 420 donors were genotyped, over 80% of them were found to fall in the Caucasian-associated ancestry cluster. Whole-study results and caveats: A later analysis revealed that TCR association rates differed between HLA loci, peaking at DRB1 and bottoming out at HLA-C. Per a later analysis, about 18,000 TCR beta sequences showed association with HLA alleles at 0.05 false discovery rate.

Vbeta (60) and Jbeta (13) primers were used in the PCR. Generated by immunoSEQ multiplex PCR, the TCRdb table keeps only in-frame clones and is missing some. Of 130,000 to 150,000 clones listed, 80% to 90% are singletons. Trimming took off 5 bases at V and 4 bases at J, with 11 bases between the two ends. The CDR3 loop spans 13 amino acids. Germline CDR1 SGHTA, CDR2 FQGTGA. The clonotype originates from a woman aged 40 to 55 in good health and CMV-seropositive. This rearrangement joins TRBV7-3 to TRBJ1-1; D possibly corresponds to TRBD1 (5 bases). Sequencing used PBMCs. CDR3 DNA sequence: TGTGCCAGCAGCCCGGGGGGGTTCACTGAAGCTTTCTTT. This codes for CASSPGGFTEAFF.